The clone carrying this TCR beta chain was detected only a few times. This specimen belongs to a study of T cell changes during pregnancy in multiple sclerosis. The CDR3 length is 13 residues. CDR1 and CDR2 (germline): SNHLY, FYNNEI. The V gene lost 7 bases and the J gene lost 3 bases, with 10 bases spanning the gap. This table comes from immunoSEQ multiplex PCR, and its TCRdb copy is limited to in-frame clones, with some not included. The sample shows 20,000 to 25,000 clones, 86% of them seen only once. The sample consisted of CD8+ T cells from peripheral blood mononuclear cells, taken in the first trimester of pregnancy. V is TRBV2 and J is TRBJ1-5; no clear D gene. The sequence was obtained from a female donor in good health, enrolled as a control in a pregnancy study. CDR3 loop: CASKEAINQPQHF. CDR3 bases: TGTGCCAGCAAGGAGGCCATCAATCAGCCCCAGCATTTT.